A single sample is the source of the 24 T cell receptor beta chains below, sequenced in a study of T-cell memory formation after mild COVID-19. One entry per CDR3 protein, called by TCRdb with MiXCR from the 5' RACE reads. The table lists approximately 490,000 distinct CDR3 sequences, over 20% of them singletons. Specimen: PBMCs or a T cell subset sorted from them (not recorded which). These receptors were taken from an adult woman who had mild COVID-19 (a few samples of this study predate the infection). Cell type and time point are not known.

The chain recombines TRBV6-5 with TRBJ2-3; D unclear. The V end was cut by 0 bases, the J end by 2 bases, with 12 bases between. The CDR3 consists of 16 residues. Per germline, CDR1 MNHEY and CDR2 SVGAGI. The CDR3 nucleotides are TGTGCCAGCAGTTACTCGATACGGCCCAACACAGATACGCAGTATTTT. This sequence encodes CASSYSIRPNTDTQYF.

The chain links TRBV12-5 to TRBJ2-7, with a possible D match to TRBD1 (6 bases). Germline V CDR1 and CDR2: LGHNT, FRNRAP. CDR3 size: 13 residues. The ends were cut back, 2 bases at V and 4 bases at J, with 9 bases in the middle. CDR3: CASGLHREYEQYF. The CDR3 bases are TGTGCTAGTGGTTTGCACAGGGAGTACGAGCAGTACTTC.

In this sample, this clonotype turned up a few times. This chain joins TRBV7-3 and TRBJ2-7, with 7 bases lining up with TRBD1. This CDR3 has 13 residues. The V segment lost 4 bases and the J segment 6 bases; nucleotides outside the gene matches: 6. Germline CDR1 SGHTA, CDR2 FQGTGA. This CDR3 reads CASSSIPGGEQYF. DNA for the CDR3: TGTGCCAGCAGCTCAATCCCAGGGGGCGAGCAGTACTTC.

The J gene is TRBJ2-7, the V gene TRBV6-5, with 12 positions matching TRBD1. The CDR3 consists of 16 residues. Per germline, CDR1 MNHEY and CDR2 SVGAGI. With 5 bases clipped from V and 6 bases from J, the junction kept 11 bases outside the gene matches. In nucleotides, the CDR3 is TGTGCCAGCAGTGACCGGGACAGGGGGCTCTTTGTCGAGCAGTACTTC. Its translation is CASSDRDRGLFVEQYF.

This clonotype was counted a few times. The V and J genes are TRBV7-9 and TRBJ2-2; D is uncertain. This CDR3 region has 14 residues. Germline CDR1 reads SEHNR; CDR2 reads FQNEAQ (reference sequence). Trimming pared 7 bases from V and 0 bases from J, leaving 9 bases between. Here the CDR3 reads CASTNGANTGELFF. CDR3 in DNA: TGTGCCAGCACTAACGGCGCGAACACCGGGGAGCTGTTTTTT.

The chain recombines TRBV7-3 with TRBJ2-1; possibly TRBD1 for D (5 bases). From germline, CDR1 is SGHTA and CDR2 FQGTGA. Trimming removed 5 bases at V and 0 bases at J, with 14 bases between. This CDR3 has 16 residues. The CDR3: CASSKSQGSSYNEQFF. The CDR3 bases are TGTGCCAGCAGCAAATCCCAGGGTAGCTCCTACAATGAGCAGTTCTTC.

The V gene is TRBV12-3 or TRBV12-4, the J gene TRBJ1-4, with TRBD1 identical over 7 bases. CDR3 length equals 15 residues. V lost 6 bases to trimming and J lost 4 bases; unmatched junction nucleotides: 8. The CDR3 region has the DNA TGTGCCAGCAGCCCAGGGACAGTGGGTAATGAAAAACTGTTTTTT. Translated, it gives CASSPGTVGNEKLFF.

This clonotype was observed once. This chain uses TRBV7-9 with TRBJ2-3; D is perhaps TRBD2 (6 bases). The germline V gene encodes CDR1 SEHNR and CDR2 FQNEAQ (reference sequence). Trimming took off 5 bases at V and 4 bases at J, with 10 bases between the two ends. The CDR3 totals 13 residues. As DNA, the CDR3 is TGTGCCAGCAGCACGGGACTTTCAGATACGCAGTATTTT. Encoded protein: CASSTGLSDTQYF.

The chain carries TRBV11-2 and TRBJ1-5; D call uncertain. Trimming took 1 base from V and 7 from J, leaving 8 bases between them. Per the germline V gene, CDR1 is SGHAT and CDR2 is FQNNGV. The CDR3 length is 13 residues. The CDR3 here is CASSLAPVQPQHF. The CDR3 coding sequence is TGTGCCAGCAGCTTAGCACCGGTCCAGCCCCAGCATTTT.

J is TRBJ1-1 and V is TRBV10-3; D is unclear. Germline assignment: CDR1 ENHRY and CDR2 SYGVKD. This CDR3 region has 13 residues. Deletions cut 11 bases from V and 1 base from J, with 14 bases between. The CDR3 nucleotides read TGTGCCGTGGCAGGACGGACGAACACTGAAGCTTTCTTT. Its protein is CAVAGRTNTEAFF.

V and J are TRBV15 and TRBJ2-7; 7 nucleotides align to TRBD1. V lost 1 base and J lost 2; bases outside the gene matches: 2. The CDR3 has 14 amino acids. Germline loops: CDR1 LNHNV, CDR2 YYDKDF (reference sequence). This CDR3 is CATSRGQGTYEQYF. Here the CDR3 DNA reads TGTGCCACCAGCAGAGGACAGGGTACCTACGAGCAGTACTTC.

J is TRBJ2-7 and V is TRBV20-1; TRBD1 matches at 9 bases. The junction had 5 bases not matched to a gene; V was cut back by 0 bases and J by 2 bases. This CDR3 spans 15 amino acids. CDR1 DFQATT and CDR2 SNEGSKA come from the germline V gene (reference sequence). The CDR3 here is CSARDGTGITYEQYF. The CDR3 bases are TGCAGTGCTAGAGACGGGACAGGGATAACCTACGAGCAGTACTTC.

Regarding this clonotype: At one boundary the junction diverges from the germline segment, which might be a read error. J is TRBJ1-5 and V is TRBV25-1; TRBD1 is a possible D gene (6 bases). This CDR3 comprises 15 residues. The germline V gene encodes CDR1 MGHDK and CDR2 SYGVNS. CDR3 DNA: TGTGCCAGCAGTGAATGGGGCCAGGGGAATCGGCCCCAGCATTTT. Its protein product is CASSEWGQGNRPQHF.

This clonotype was seen many times. The J gene is TRBJ2-3, the V gene TRBV6-5; 12 nucleotides match TRBD2. CDR3 length: 16 residues. V dropped 2 bases and J dropped 2; count of bases not matched to a gene: 2. Per germline, CDR1 MNHEY and CDR2 SVGAGI. CDR3 region: CASSYGLAGSTDTQYF. The CDR3, as DNA: TGTGCCAGCAGTTACGGACTAGCGGGATCCACAGATACGCAGTATTTT.

The chain joins TRBV2 to TRBJ2-1, with a tentative D call TRBD2 (5 bases). Looked up from germline, CDR1 is SNHLY and CDR2 is FYNNEI. V was shortened by 1 base and J by 8 bases, with 12 bases between the two germline ends. The length of the CDR3 is 14 residues. CDR3 in DNA: TGTGCCAGCAGTGAAGGGGTTTTCGGGGATGAGCAGTTCTTC. Its protein is CASSEGVFGDEQFF.

This rearrangement joins TRBV4-2 to TRBJ2-3, with D possibly being TRBD2 (5 bases). Germline V gene lookup returns CDR1 LGHNA and CDR2 YNFKEQ. Trimming pared 0 bases from V and 1 base from J, leaving 14 bases between. The CDR3 length is 17 residues. The CDR3: CASSQDEAGRGTDTQYF. For the CDR3, the DNA is TGTGCCAGCAGCCAAGATGAGGCGGGCAGAGGCACAGATACGCAGTATTTT.

This clonotype was detected a few times. The CDR3 here is CASSLGGGRNTGELFF. The CDR3, as DNA: TGTGCCAGCAGCTTGGGCGGGGGCCGGAACACCGGGGAGCTGTTTTTT. V and J are TRBV5-5 and TRBJ2-2; D possibly corresponds to TRBD2 (7 bases). The CDR3 is made up of 16 amino acids. CDR1 and CDR2 (germline): SGHKS, YYEKEE (reference sequence). The V end was cut by 0 bases, the J end by 1 base, with 10 bases between.

The V and J genes are TRBV9 and TRBJ2-2; TRBD1 matches 12 bases. CDR3 length equals 16 residues. Germline values: CDR1 SGDLS, CDR2 YYNGEE. After removal of 2 bases from V and 6 bases from J, the junction contained 5 bases not matched to a gene. CDR3 nucleotides: TGTGCCAGCAGCGTCCCGGGACAGGGGGCTTCCGGGGAGCTGTTTTTT. Its protein product is CASSVPGQGASGELFF.

The J gene is TRBJ2-7, the V gene TRBV5-1, with 7 bases aligning to TRBD2. Unmatched junction bases numbered 3, after V lost 0 bases and J lost 3 bases. The CDR3 sequence is 14 residues long. Germline values: CDR1 SGHRS, CDR2 YFSETQ. This chain's CDR3 is CASSLELAYYEQYF. The CDR3 DNA follows: TGCGCCAGCAGCTTGGAACTAGCGTACTACGAGCAGTACTTC.

This clonotype was detected only a few times. V and J are TRBV5-1 and TRBJ2-1, with D possibly TRBD2 on 7 matching bases. V lost 4 bases and J 6 bases, leaving 26 bases between the germline ends. The CDR3 contains 18 residues. Germline CDR1 reads SGHRS; CDR2 reads YFSETQ. CDR3 nucleotides: TGCGCCAGCAGCCTGTACCTACGATCTGCGGGGGCCCCCAATGAGCAGTTCTTC. Protein sequence: CASSLYLRSAGAPNEQFF.

This clonotype was observed a handful of times. V usage is TRBV20-1 and J usage is TRBJ2-4; D not certain. The CDR3 has 13 residues. Germline V lookup: CDR1 DFQATT, CDR2 SNEGSKA (reference sequence). Trimming left V 8 bases short and J 5 bases short, with 16 bases between. The CDR3 loop reads CSSSRGWENIQYF. CDR3 bases: TGCAGTTCATCCCGCGGCTGGGAAAACATTCAGTACTTC.

In its sample, this clonotype was seen a few times. The V call is TRBV20-1, the J call TRBJ2-1; no definite D call. Germline loops: CDR1 DFQATT, CDR2 SNEGSKA (reference sequence). Trimming shortened V by 1 base and J by 0 bases, and 10 bases separated the two germline ends. CDR3 length equals 15 residues. CDR3 loop: CSARVGATSYNEQFF. The CDR3 nucleotides are TGCAGTGCTAGAGTTGGAGCGACCTCCTACAATGAGCAGTTCTTC.

The CDR3 region is CATSDSMDPPDTQYF. In DNA, the CDR3 is TGTGCCACCAGTGACTCAATGGACCCCCCCGATACGCAGTATTTT. V gene TRBV24-1 combines with J gene TRBJ2-3, with unresolved D. This CDR3 contains 15 residues. CDR1 and CDR2 (germline): KGHDR, SFDVKD. The ends were cut back, 4 bases at V and 6 bases at J, with 16 bases in the middle.

The chain combines TRBV6-2 or TRBV6-3 with TRBJ2-7; TRBD1 aligns across 7 bases. The germline V gene has CDR1 MNHEY and CDR2 SVGEGT. This CDR3 is 14 amino acids long. Trimming removed 7 bases from V and 2 bases from J; junction bases left unmatched: 8. CDR3 loop: CASTRRQGTYEQYF. For the CDR3, the DNA is TGTGCCAGCACCCGGAGACAGGGTACCTACGAGCAGTACTTC.